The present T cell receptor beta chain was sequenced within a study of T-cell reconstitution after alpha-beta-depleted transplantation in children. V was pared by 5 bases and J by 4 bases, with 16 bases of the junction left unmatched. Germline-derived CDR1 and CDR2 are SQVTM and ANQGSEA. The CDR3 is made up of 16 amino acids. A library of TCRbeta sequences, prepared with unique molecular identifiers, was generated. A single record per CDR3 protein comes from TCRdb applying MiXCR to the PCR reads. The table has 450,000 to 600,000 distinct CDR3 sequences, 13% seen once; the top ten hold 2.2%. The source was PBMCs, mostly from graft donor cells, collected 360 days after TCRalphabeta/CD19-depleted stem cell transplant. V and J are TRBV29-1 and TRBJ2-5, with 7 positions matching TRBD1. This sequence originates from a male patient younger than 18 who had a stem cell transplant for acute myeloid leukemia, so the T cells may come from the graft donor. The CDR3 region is CSVPTEPTYRGETQYF. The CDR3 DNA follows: TGCAGCGTTCCAACTGAACCAACTTACAGGGGAGAGACCCAGTACTTC. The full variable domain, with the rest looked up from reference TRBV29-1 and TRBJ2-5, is SAVISQKPSRDICQRGTSLTIQCQVDSQVTMMFWYRQQPGQSLTLIATANQGSEATYESGFVIDKFPISRPNLTFSTLTVSNMSPEDSSIYLCSVPTEPTYRGETQYFGPGTRLLVL.